This is a list of T cell receptor beta chains from one sample in a study of CD8+CD57+ T cells in acquired aplastic anemia. TCRdb reprocessed the reads via MiXCR and lists one record per CDR3 protein. The sample has 90,000 to 150,000 distinct CDR3 sequences, over 55% seen once; the top ten hold around 29%. Sequencing was performed on sorted CD4+, CD8+, or CD8+CD57+ T cells (not recorded which) from PBMCs. These receptors came from a human donor with aplastic anemia. Each CDR3 is given with its conserved first and last residue. A D gene is named only where the DNA matches it firmly. The size of a clone is reported for some rows only, either as once, few or many, or as a class for expanded clones.

CDR3 DNA	CDR3 protein	clone size	CDR3 length	D gene	V gene	J gene
TGTGCCAGCAGCGTAAAACAGAGAGATACGCAGTATTTT	CASSVKQRDTQYF	-	13	-	TRBV7-2	TRBJ2-3
TGTGCCAGCAGTGAATATTCTCGGTTTGAAGCTTTCTTT	CASSEYSRFEAFF	few	13	-	TRBV25-1	TRBJ1-1
TGTGCCACCGGATCCACGCGGACAGGGGATGCAAACACTGAAGCTTTCTTT	CATGSTRTGDANTEAFF	-	17	TRBD1	TRBV15	TRBJ1-1
TGTGCCAGCTGGGACAGGGGCTATAATTCACCCCTCCACTTT	CASWDRGYNSPLHF	once	14	TRBD1	TRBV19	TRBJ1-6
-	CSARDFGPGGYEQYF	-	15	-	TRBV20-1	TRBJ2-7
TGTGCCAGCAGCTTAATCTGGGAGAACACTGAAGCTTTCTTT	CASSLIWENTEAFF	-	14	-	TRBV7-2	TRBJ1-1
TGTGCCAGCAGCTTAGCGATGGCAGATACGCAGTATTTT	CASSLAMADTQYF	-	13	-	TRBV7-2	TRBJ2-3
TGTGCCAGCAGTTTCGGGACTAGCGGGGGGGCCGAGCAGTACTTC	CASSFGTSGGAEQYF	-	15	TRBD2	TRBV6-5	TRBJ2-7
TGTGCCAGCAGCGTGAGGGAGGGCAACACCGGGGAGCTGTTTTTT	CASSVREGNTGELFF	-	15	TRBD2	TRBV9	TRBJ2-2
TGTGCCAGCAGATCCCAGGGTCCACACGAGCAGTACTTC	CASRSQGPHEQYF	many	13	-	TRBV2	TRBJ2-7
TGTGCCACCGGCAGGGCTCTGGACACCCAAACCCCAGGCTACACCTTC	CATGRALDTQTPGYTF	once	16	-	TRBV15	TRBJ1-2
TGTGCCAGCAGTTATCCGGGACTAGCGGGGGGGACAACGCAGTATTTT	CASSYPGLAGGTTQYF	-	16	TRBD2	TRBV11-1	TRBJ2-3
TGTGCCACCAGTGATGGCGGAGGGTGGCTCGGGTTTCCCTCGGCGGATACGCAGTATTTT	CATSDGGGWLGFPSADTQYF	many	20	-	TRBV24-1	TRBJ2-3
TGTGCCAGCAGGGGACAGGGGGAACATGGCTACACCTTC	CASRGQGEHGYTF	many	13	TRBD1	TRBV7-9	TRBJ1-2
TGTGCCAGCAGCGTCACTTGGCGGGGGGCGCCTAACGAGCAGTACTTC	CASSVTWRGAPNEQYF	-	16	TRBD2	TRBV9	TRBJ2-7
TGTGCCAGCAGCTTGTACCGAGCGGGGGCCCAAGAGACCCAGTACTTC	CASSLYRAGAQETQYF	-	16	TRBD2	TRBV7-2	TRBJ2-5
TGCGCCAGCAGCCCTACCCTAGGACAGCATCTAGCCAAAAACATTCAGTACTTC	CASSPTLGQHLAKNIQYF	few	18	-	TRBV4-1	TRBJ2-4
TGTGCCAGCAGTGATGGGGGCGGCGAGCAGTACTTC	CASSDGGGEQYF	-	12	-	TRBV25-1	TRBJ2-7